A selection of T cell receptor beta chains follows, all from one sample in a study of blood T cell repertoires in COVID-19. This table comes from immunoSEQ multiplex PCR, and its TCRdb copy is limited to in-frame clones, with some not included. This sample has approximately 300,000 clones; over 90% occur once, and the top ten carry approximately 4.1%. Sequencing was performed on PBMCs or T cells enriched from blood (not recorded which). These TCRs come from a woman in her thirties who had been exposed to COVID-19. Both conserved end residues are part of each CDR3. The D gene is left open where the match is weak. Not every row has a clone size; where given, it reads once, few, many or a size class.

TRBD1	NA	TRBV7-2	TRBJ1-2	TGTGCCAGCAGCTTCCCGCGGGACAGCCGCGGCGGATATGGCTACACCTTC	CASSFPRDSRGGYGYTF
TRBD2	NA	TRBV3-1/TRBV3-2	TRBJ2-1	TGTGCCAGCAGCCAAGGGACTAGCGGGGGACCAAGCTCCTACAATGAGCAGTTCTTC	CASSQGTSGGPSSYNEQFF
NA	NA	TRBV7-2	TRBJ2-1	TGTGCCAGCAGCTTAGCCTGGTCGGGTTACAATGAGCAGTTCTTC	CASSLAWSGYNEQFF
TRBD1	NA	TRBV10-3	TRBJ1-1	TGTGCCATCAGGGGGAATACAGGGGGAAACACTGAAGCTTTCTTT	CAIRGNTGGNTEAFF
NA	NA	TRBV5-1	TRBJ2-3	TGCGCCAGCAGCTTGACTGACACAGATACGCAGTATTTT	CASSLTDTDTQYF
NA	NA	TRBV5-1	TRBJ1-1	TGCGCCAGCACCGAGATTATGGGCGGGGAAAAAGCTTTCTTT	CASTEIMGGEKAFF
NA	once	TRBV12-3/TRBV12-4	TRBJ2-1	TGTGCCAGCAGTTTATCTCGCTACAATGAGCAGTTCTTC	CASSLSRYNEQFF
TRBD2	NA	TRBV5-6	TRBJ2-7	TGTGCCAGCAGCTCGGTGGCGGGGGGGTCCTACGAGCAGTACTTC	CASSSVAGGSYEQYF
NA	NA	TRBV7-9	TRBJ2-5	TGTGCCAGCAGCTTAGCCCACGGCGGGCGCGAGACCCAGTACTTC	CASSLAHGGRETQYF
NA	NA	TRBV27	TRBJ2-2	TGTGCCAGCGGTCTTCATACTGAAGATCCGGGGGAGCTGTTTTTT	CASGLHTEDPGELFF
NA	many	TRBV7-9	TRBJ1-2	TGTGCCACCCTGAGCGCGGGCTACACCTTC	CATLSAGYTF
NA	NA	TRBV7-2	TRBJ1-1	TGTGCCAGCAGTCTTATCGGGGATCGGCCTGAAGCTTTCTTT	CASSLIGDRPEAFF
TRBD1	NA	TRBV5-4	TRBJ2-7	TGTGCCAGCATATCCAAGGGGGCCGAAGCCTACGAGCAGTACTTC	CASISKGAEAYEQYF
NA	NA	TRBV3-1/TRBV3-2	TRBJ1-5	TGTGCCAGCAGCCAAGGAACAGGCTATAATCAGCCCCAGCATTTT	CASSQGTGYNQPQHF
TRBD2	once	TRBV5-1	TRBJ2-6	TGCGCCAGCAGCTGGGGACTATTACGGACTGGGGCCAACGTCCTGACTTTC	CASSWGLLRTGANVLTF
TRBD1	NA	TRBV18	TRBJ1-2	TGTGCCAGCTCACCCGACAGGGGCGGCTATGGCTACACCTTC	CASSPDRGGYGYTF
NA	few	TRBV30	TRBJ1-4	TGTGCCTGGAGTGCCTCAAACCCAGAGGGGGCTAATGAAAAACTGTTTTTT	CAWSASNPEGANEKLFF
TRBD1	NA	TRBV4-1	TRBJ2-1	TGCGCCAGCAGCCAAGTTGGACAGGGGATCAATGAGCAGTTCTTC	CASSQVGQGINEQFF
NA	NA	TRBV20-1	TRBJ2-7	TGCAGTGCTAGGCGGAACTACGAGCAGTACTTC	CSARRNYEQYF
NA	NA	TRBV4-2	TRBJ1-1	TGTGCCAGCAGCCAAGAACCCCAATACAGCCAGGGGTCCACTGAAGCTTTCTTT	CASSQEPQYSQGSTEAFF
TRBD1	NA	TRBV9	TRBJ1-1	TGTGCCAGCGATGGACAGGGGCCCCTGAACACTGAAGCTTTCTTT	CASDGQGPLNTEAFF
NA	NA	TRBV2	TRBJ1-5	TGTGCCAGCAGTTCGGGGGGGGGAGCGAGTCAGCCCCAGCATTTT	CASSSGGGASQPQHF
NA	NA	TRBV19	TRBJ1-6	TGTGCCAGTAGTGCGGGGAGCTCCTATAATTCACCCCTCCACTTT	CASSAGSSYNSPLHF
TRBD1	NA	TRBV15	TRBJ1-6	TGTGCCACCAGCATGGACAGGGTAGTCAATTCACCCCTCCACTTT	CATSMDRVVNSPLHF
NA	NA	TRBV18	TRBJ2-5	TGTGCCAGCTCATCATCACTAGCAGAAGAGACCCAGTACTTC	CASSSSLAEETQYF
TRBD1	NA	TRBV27	TRBJ2-7	TGTGCCAGCAGTGTACAGGGGCCACCCTACGAGCAGTACTTC	CASSVQGPPYEQYF